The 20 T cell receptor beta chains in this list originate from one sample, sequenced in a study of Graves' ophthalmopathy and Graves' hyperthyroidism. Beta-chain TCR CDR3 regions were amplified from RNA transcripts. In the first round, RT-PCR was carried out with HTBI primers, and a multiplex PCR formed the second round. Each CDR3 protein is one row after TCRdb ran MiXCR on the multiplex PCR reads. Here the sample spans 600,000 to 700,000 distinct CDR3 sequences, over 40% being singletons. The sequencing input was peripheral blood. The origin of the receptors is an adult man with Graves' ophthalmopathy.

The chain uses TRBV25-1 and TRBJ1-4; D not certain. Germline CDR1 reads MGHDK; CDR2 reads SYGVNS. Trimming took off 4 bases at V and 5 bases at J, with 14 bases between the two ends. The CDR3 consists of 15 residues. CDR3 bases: TGTGCCAGCAGTGCTAGGACTGTCGGGAATGAAAAACTGTTTTTT. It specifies CASSARTVGNEKLFF. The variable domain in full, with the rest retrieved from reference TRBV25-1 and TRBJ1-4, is EADIYQTPRYLVIGTGKKITLECSQTMGHDKMYWYQQDPGMELHLIHYSYGVNSTEKGDLSSESTVSRIRTEHFPLTLESARPSHTSQYLCASSARTVGNEKLFFGSGTQLSVL.

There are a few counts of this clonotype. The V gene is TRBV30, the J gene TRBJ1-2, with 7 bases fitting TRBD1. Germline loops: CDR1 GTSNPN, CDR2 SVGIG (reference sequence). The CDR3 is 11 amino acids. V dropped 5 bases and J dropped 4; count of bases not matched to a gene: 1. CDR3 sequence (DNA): TGTGCCTGGGGGACAGCCTATGGCTACACCTTC. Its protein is CAWGTAYGYTF.

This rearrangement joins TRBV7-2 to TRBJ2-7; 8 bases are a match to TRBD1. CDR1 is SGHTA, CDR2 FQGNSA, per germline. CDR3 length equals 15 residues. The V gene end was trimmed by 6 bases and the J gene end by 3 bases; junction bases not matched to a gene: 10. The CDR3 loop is CASSRGQGQIYEQYF. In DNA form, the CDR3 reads TGTGCCAGCAGTCGCGGACAGGGTCAAATCTACGAGCAGTACTTC.

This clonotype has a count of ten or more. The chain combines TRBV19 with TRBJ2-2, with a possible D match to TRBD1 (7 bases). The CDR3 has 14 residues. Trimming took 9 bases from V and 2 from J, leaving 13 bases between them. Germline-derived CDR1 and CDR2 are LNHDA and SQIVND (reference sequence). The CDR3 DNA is TGTGCCAGCAGGCGGGACAGTAACACCGGGGAGCTGTTTTTT. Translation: CASRRDSNTGELFF.

CDR3 nucleotides: TGTGCCAGCAGAAATGGCGGGGGGACCCAGGCCCAGTACTTC. Translating it yields CASRNGGGTQAQYF. V usage is TRBV27 and J usage is TRBJ2-5, with 8 bases matching TRBD2. After removal of 6 bases from V and 9 bases from J, the junction contained 12 bases not matched to a gene. Germline V gives CDR1 MNHEY, CDR2 SMNVEV (reference sequence). This CDR3 contains 14 residues.

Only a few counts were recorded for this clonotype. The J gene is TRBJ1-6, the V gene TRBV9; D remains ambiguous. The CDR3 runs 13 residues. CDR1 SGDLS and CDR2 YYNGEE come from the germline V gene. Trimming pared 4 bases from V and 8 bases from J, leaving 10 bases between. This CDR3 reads CASSSSPDSPLHF. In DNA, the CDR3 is TGTGCCAGCAGCTCCAGCCCAGATTCACCCCTCCACTTT.

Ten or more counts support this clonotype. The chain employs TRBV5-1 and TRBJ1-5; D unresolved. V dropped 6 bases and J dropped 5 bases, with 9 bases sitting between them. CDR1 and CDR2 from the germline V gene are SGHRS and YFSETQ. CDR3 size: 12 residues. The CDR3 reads CASTLLDQPQHF. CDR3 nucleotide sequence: TGCGCCAGCACCCTTCTGGATCAGCCCCAGCATTTT.

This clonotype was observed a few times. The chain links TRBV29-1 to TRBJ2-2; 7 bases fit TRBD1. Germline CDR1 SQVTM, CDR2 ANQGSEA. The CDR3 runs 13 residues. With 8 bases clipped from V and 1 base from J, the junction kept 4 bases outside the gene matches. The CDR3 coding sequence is TGCAGCATCCGGACAGGGAACACCGGGGAGCTGTTTTTT. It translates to CSIRTGNTGELFF.

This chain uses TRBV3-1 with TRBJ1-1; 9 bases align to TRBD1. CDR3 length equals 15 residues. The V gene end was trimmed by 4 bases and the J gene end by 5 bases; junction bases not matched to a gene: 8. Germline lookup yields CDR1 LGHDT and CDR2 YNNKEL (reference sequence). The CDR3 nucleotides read TGTGCCAGCAGCCCCCGACAGGGGGAAGGGACTGAAGCTTTCTTT. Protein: CASSPRQGEGTEAFF.

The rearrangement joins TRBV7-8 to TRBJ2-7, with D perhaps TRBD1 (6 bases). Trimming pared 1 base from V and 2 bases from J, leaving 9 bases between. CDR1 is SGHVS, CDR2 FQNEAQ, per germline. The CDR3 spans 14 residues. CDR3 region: CASSLGTVTYEQYF. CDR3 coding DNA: TGTGCCAGCAGCTTAGGGACAGTAACCTACGAGCAGTACTTC.

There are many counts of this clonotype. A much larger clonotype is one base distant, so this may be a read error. CDR3 nucleotide sequence: TGCAGCGTTGCGGGACGGCTCTCCGGCGGCCACACCTTC. Its protein product is CSVAGRLSGGHTF. The genes are TRBV29-1 and TRBJ1-2; possibly TRBD1 for D (5 bases). The CDR3 has 13 residues. The V end was cut by 4 bases, the J end by 12 bases, with 21 bases between. Germline CDR1 reads SQVTM; CDR2 reads ANQGSEA.

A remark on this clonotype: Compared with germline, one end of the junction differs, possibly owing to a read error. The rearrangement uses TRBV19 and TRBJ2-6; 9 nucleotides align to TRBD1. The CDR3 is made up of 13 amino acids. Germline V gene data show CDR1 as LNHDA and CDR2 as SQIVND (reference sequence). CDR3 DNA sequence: TGTGCCAGTAGCCAGACAGGGGGCAACGTCCTGACTTTC. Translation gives CASSQTGGNVLTF. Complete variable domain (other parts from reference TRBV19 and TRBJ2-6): DGGITQSPKYLFRKEGQNVTLSCEQNLNHDAMYWYRQDPGQGLRLIYYSQIVNDFQKGDIAEGYSVSREKKESFPLTVTSAQKNPTAFYLCASSQTGGNVLTFGAGSRLTVL.

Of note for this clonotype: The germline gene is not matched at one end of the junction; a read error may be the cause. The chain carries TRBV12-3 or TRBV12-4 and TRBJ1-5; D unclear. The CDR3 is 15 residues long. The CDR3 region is CASSKDGVYEQPQRF. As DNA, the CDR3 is TGTGCCAGCAGTAAGGACGGGGTCTACGAGCAGCCCCAGCGTTTT.

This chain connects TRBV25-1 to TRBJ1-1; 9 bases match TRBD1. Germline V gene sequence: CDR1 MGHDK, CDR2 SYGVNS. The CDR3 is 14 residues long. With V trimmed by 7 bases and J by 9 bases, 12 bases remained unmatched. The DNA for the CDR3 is TGTGCCAGCACCCTGGAGGCGGGGACAGGGAAAGCTTTCTTT. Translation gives CASTLEAGTGKAFF.

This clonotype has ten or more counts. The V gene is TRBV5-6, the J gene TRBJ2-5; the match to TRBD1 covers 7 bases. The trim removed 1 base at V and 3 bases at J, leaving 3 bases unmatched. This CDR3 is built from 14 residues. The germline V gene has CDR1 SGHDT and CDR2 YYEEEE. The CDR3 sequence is CASSLSGTEETQYF. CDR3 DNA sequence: TGTGCCAGCAGCTTGAGTGGGACAGAAGAGACCCAGTACTTC.

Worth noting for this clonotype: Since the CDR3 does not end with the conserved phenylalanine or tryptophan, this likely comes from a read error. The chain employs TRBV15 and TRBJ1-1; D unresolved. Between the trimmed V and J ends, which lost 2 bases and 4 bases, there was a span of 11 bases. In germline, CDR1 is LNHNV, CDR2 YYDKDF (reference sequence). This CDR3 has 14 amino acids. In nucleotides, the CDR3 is TGTGCCACCAGCAGATCTCTAGGGAGCACTGAAGCTTTCCTT. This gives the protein CATSRSLGSTEAFL.

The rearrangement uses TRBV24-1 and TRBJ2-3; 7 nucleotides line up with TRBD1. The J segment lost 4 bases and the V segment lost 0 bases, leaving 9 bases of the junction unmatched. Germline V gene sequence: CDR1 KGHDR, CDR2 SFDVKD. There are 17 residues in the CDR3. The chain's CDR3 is CATSDLGRGQEADTQYF. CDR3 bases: TGTGCCACCAGTGATTTGGGCCGAGGACAGGAAGCAGATACGCAGTATTTT.

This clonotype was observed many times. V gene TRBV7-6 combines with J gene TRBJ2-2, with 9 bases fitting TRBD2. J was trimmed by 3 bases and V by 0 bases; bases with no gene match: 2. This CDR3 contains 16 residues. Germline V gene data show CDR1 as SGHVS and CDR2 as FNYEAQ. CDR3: CASSLALAGHTGELFF. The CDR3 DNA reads TGTGCCAGCAGCTTAGCGCTAGCGGGGCACACCGGGGAGCTGTTTTTT.

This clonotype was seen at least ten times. The CDR3 spells CASSYSIGQGWYTF. The DNA of the CDR3 is TGTGCCAGCAGTTACTCGATAGGACAGGGGTGGTACACCTTC. This sequence joins TRBV6-6 and TRBJ1-2; 9 nucleotides align to TRBD1. Germline loops: CDR1 MNHNY, CDR2 SVGAGI (reference sequence). The V gene end was trimmed by 0 bases and the J gene end by 11 bases; junction bases not matched to a gene: 7. The CDR3 is 14 amino acids.

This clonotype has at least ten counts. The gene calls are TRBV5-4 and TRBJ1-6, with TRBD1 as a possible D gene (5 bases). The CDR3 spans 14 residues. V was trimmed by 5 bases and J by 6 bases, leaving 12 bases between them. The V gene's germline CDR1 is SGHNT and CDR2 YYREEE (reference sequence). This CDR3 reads CASSIRQGNSPLHF. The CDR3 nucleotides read TGTGCCAGCAGTATCAGGCAGGGTAATTCACCCCTCCACTTT.